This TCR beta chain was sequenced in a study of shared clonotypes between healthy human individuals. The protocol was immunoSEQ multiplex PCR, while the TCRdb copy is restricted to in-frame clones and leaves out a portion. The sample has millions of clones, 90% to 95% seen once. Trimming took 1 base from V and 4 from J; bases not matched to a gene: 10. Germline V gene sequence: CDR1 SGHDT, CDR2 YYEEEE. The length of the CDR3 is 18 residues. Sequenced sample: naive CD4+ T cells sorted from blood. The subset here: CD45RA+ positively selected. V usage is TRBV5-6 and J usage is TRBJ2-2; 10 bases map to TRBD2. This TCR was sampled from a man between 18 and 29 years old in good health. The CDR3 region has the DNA TGTGCCAGCAGCTTGAAGAGCGGGAGGGCCCTCGCCACCGGGGAGCTGTTTTTT. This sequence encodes CASSLKSGRALATGELFF.